The 17 T cell receptor beta chains given below trace back to one sample, sequenced in a study of shared clonotypes between healthy human individuals. Produced via immunoSEQ multiplex PCR; TCRdb's table is partial and in-frame only. The table includes around 2.1 million clones, roughly 91% detected once. Naivety among CD8 cells was defined by CD45RO negativity and positive CCR7 selection, thereby excluding terminally differentiated effector memory CD45RA+ cells. The sequencing sample was made of naive CD8+ T cells from PBMCs. These receptors were taken from a man younger than 35 in good health. Some clones in this sample may be carry-over from other donors' samples.

The V call is TRBV7-9, the J call TRBJ2-7, with unresolved D. The V and J ends lost 1 base and 3 bases respectively, with 7 bases between them. The CDR3 has 13 residues. Germline CDR1 SEHNR, CDR2 FQNEAQ (reference sequence). The CDR3 is CASSLGNNYEQYF. The CDR3 DNA sequence: TGTGCCAGCAGCTTAGGGAACAACTACGAGCAGTACTTC.

This sequence joins TRBV6-6 and TRBJ2-1; TRBD2 is a possible D gene (5 bases). The CDR3 length is 13 residues. CDR1 is MNHNY, CDR2 SVGAGI, per germline (reference sequence). V was pared by 0 bases and J by 9 bases, with 9 bases between. CDR3 DNA sequence: TGTGCCAGCAGTTACTCGATTGGGAGTGAGCAGTTCTTC. Translating it yields CASSYSIGSEQFF.

V usage is TRBV2 and J usage is TRBJ1-2; no firm D call. Deletions cut 2 bases from V and 4 bases from J, with 14 bases between. Germline V CDR1 and CDR2: SNHLY, FYNNEI. CDR3 length equals 15 residues. CDR3 residues: CASSERSGRSYGYTF. For the CDR3, the DNA is TGTGCCAGCAGTGAAAGGTCGGGTAGAAGCTATGGCTACACCTTC.

In nucleotides, the CDR3 is TGTGCCAGCAGCGTAGAGTCCGGTGAATACTACTCTGGGGCCAACGTCCTGACTTTC. It is translated as CASSVESGEYYSGANVLTF. The gene calls are TRBV9 and TRBJ2-6; D uncertain. CDR1 is SGDLS and CDR2 is YYNGEE in the germline V gene. The CDR3 has 19 amino acids. Trimming cost V 0 bases and J 0 bases, with 16 bases left between them.

The chain links TRBV7-8 to TRBJ2-5; TRBD2 might be the D (6 bases). V lost 1 base and J 4 bases, leaving 10 bases between the germline ends. CDR1 and CDR2 from the germline V gene are SGHVS and FQNEAQ. This CDR3 has 14 residues. DNA for the CDR3: TGTGCCAGCAGCTTAGGTACTAGCAGAGAGACCCAGTACTTC. Amino acids: CASSLGTSRETQYF.

V gene TRBV27 combines with J gene TRBJ2-3; D is perhaps TRBD2 (6 bases). The ends were cut back, 3 bases at V and 2 bases at J, with 12 bases in the middle. The CDR3 totals 15 residues. CDR1 and CDR2 (germline): MNHEY, SMNVEV (reference sequence). DNA of the CDR3: TGTGCCAGCAGTTTGGAGGGACCTTTCACAGATACGCAGTATTTT. Translated: CASSLEGPFTDTQYF.

The rearrangement joins TRBV7-9 to TRBJ2-4; D may be TRBD2 (5 bases). This CDR3 has 18 amino acids. The V end lost 5 bases, the J end lost 1 base, and 21 bases lay between the germline ends. In germline, CDR1 is SEHNR, CDR2 FQNEAQ (reference sequence). CDR3 protein: CASSEETRDPSAKNIQYF. As DNA, the CDR3 is TGTGCCAGCAGCGAAGAAACGAGGGATCCTTCGGCCAAAAACATTCAGTACTTC.

The CDR3 region is CASSQVRLPNTGELFF. Here the CDR3 DNA reads TGCGCCAGCAGCCAAGTGCGGCTACCAAACACCGGGGAGCTGTTTTTT. The chain uses TRBV4-1 and TRBJ2-2, with D unclear. The CDR3 runs to 16 residues. V dropped 1 base and J dropped 2 bases, with 11 bases sitting between them. The germline gives CDR1 MGHRA, CDR2 YSYEKL.

V gene TRBV7-2 combines with J gene TRBJ1-2; TRBD1 matches 8 bases. The CDR3 runs to 15 residues. J gave up 5 bases and V 2 bases, and 7 bases lay outside the gene matches. CDR1 and CDR2 from the germline V gene are SGHTA and FQGNSA. CDR3 amino acids: CASSLSATGDYGYTF. The CDR3 nucleotides read TGTGCCAGCAGCTTATCCGCGACAGGGGATTATGGCTACACCTTC.

This clone appeared a single time. The same CDR3 also results from other DNA sequences found in this sample. The gene calls are TRBV5-1 and TRBJ2-7; tentative D call: TRBD1 (6 bases). CDR1 SGHRS and CDR2 YFSETQ come from the germline V gene. The V and J ends lost 2 bases and 4 bases respectively, with 10 bases between them. This CDR3 comprises 13 residues. As DNA, the CDR3 is TGCGCCAGCAGCTTCAGAGGGGGATACGAGCAGTACTTC. Protein product: CASSFRGGYEQYF.

About this clone itself: The sample holds other DNA sequences that translate to the same CDR3. This chain joins TRBV9 and TRBJ1-1; 7 positions match TRBD1. Germline-derived CDR1 and CDR2 are SGDLS and YYNGEE. The ends lost 4 bases at V and 5 bases at J; junction bases unmatched: 8. The CDR3 length is 14 residues. CDR3 amino acids: CASSPRQGPTEAFF. As DNA, the CDR3 is TGTGCCAGCAGCCCTCGACAGGGCCCGACTGAAGCTTTCTTT.

The CDR3 loop reads CASSEYEGDRRDYGYTF. The DNA of the CDR3 is TGTGCCAGCAGTGAATACGAGGGGGACCGACGCGACTATGGCTACACCTTC. V gene TRBV6-1 combines with J gene TRBJ1-2; D is possibly TRBD1 (6 bases). Trimming removed 2 bases from V and 3 bases from J, with 19 bases in between. CDR3 length: 17 amino acids. Per the germline V gene, CDR1 is MNHNS and CDR2 is SASEGT.

This clone was seen only a few times. The chain carries TRBV29-1 and TRBJ1-1, with D possibly being TRBD1 (6 bases). The V end lost 0 bases, the J end lost 3 bases, and 11 bases lay between the germline ends. Germline CDR1 is SQVTM and CDR2 is ANQGSEA. This CDR3 has 14 amino acids. In DNA form, the CDR3 reads TGCAGCGTTGAAGATCGAGGGGGGTACACTGAAGCTTTCTTT. Translation: CSVEDRGGYTEAFF.

This rearrangement joins TRBV28 to TRBJ2-1; no definite D call. The length of the CDR3 is 13 residues. Germline values: CDR1 MDHEN, CDR2 SYDVKM. Trimming removed 7 bases at V and 0 bases at J, with 7 bases between. The CDR3 nucleotides are TGTGCCAGCAAACTTAGCTCCTACAATGAGCAGTTCTTC. It encodes CASKLSSYNEQFF. The full variable domain, with the rest looked up from reference TRBV28 and TRBJ2-1, is DVKVTQSSRYLVKRTGEKVFLECVQDMDHENMFWYRQDPGLGLRLIYFSYDVKMKEKGDIPEGYSVSREKKERFSLILESASTNQTSMYLCASKLSSYNEQFFGPGTRLTVL.

This chain joins TRBV15 and TRBJ1-3, with a tentative D call TRBD1 (5 bases). CDR1 and CDR2 from the germline V gene are LNHNV and YYDKDF (reference sequence). V was cut by 0 bases and J by 9 bases, with 12 bases left in between. This CDR3 spans 14 amino acids. The DNA for the CDR3 is TGTGCCACCAGCAGAGATGACAGTCGTTCCACCATATATTTT. Translated: CATSRDDSRSTIYF. The complete variable domain, with remaining parts taken from reference TRBV15 and TRBJ1-3, reads DAMVIQNPRYQVTQFGKPVTLSCSQTLNHNVMYWYQQKSSQAPKLLFHYYDKDFNNEADTPDNFQSRRPNTSFCFLDIRSPGLGDTAMYLCATSRDDSRSTIYFGEGSWLTVV.

The V call is TRBV7-3, the J call TRBJ2-1; 8 bases are a match to TRBD2. Germline loops: CDR1 SGHTA, CDR2 FQGTGA. The ends lost 2 bases at V and 0 bases at J; junction bases unmatched: 3. The CDR3 has 16 residues. Here the CDR3 DNA reads TGTGCCAGCAGCTTATTCGGGACTAGCTCCTACAATGAGCAGTTCTTC. Amino acids: CASSLFGTSSYNEQFF.

V is TRBV29-1 and J is TRBJ2-1; no reliable D call. Germline CDR1 SQVTM, CDR2 ANQGSEA. Between the trimmed V and J ends, which lost 1 base and 7 bases, there was a span of 17 bases. The CDR3 is 15 amino acids. Written as DNA, the CDR3 is TGCAGCGTTGAAGGGGTGACGATTTGGCGAAATGAGCAGTTCTTC. Residues: CSVEGVTIWRNEQFF.